The T cell receptor (beta chain) described here comes from a study of spatial heterogeneity in lung cancer. The wider study: Each distinct TCR and UMI combination averaged more than ten appearances in raw reads.

This clonotype was seen once. The antigen is unknown. Points from the study as a whole: Among blood samples, ubiquitous expanded tumor TCRs appeared more at resection than at follow-up.

The study tagged each TCR cDNA molecule with a unique molecular identifier. TCRdb itself ran the 5' RACE reads through MiXCR, one entry per CDR3 protein. The sample holds over 12,000 distinct CDR3 sequences; around 10% are singletons and the top ten take 25% to 30%. Regarding time point: sample taken at primary tumor resection. Whole RNA came from tumor, nontumor lung or frozen PBMC and was sequenced without being sorted. The donors, 72 patients with untreated early-stage non-small cell lung cancer, provided the samples. The sample here was PBMCs, taken at surgery. The sequence was obtained from a male donor with early-stage non-small cell lung cancer.

CDR3 sequence reads: CASRPVTPGSYEQYF. As DNA, the CDR3 is TGTGCCAGCAGACCAGTTACCCCAGGCTCCTACGAGCAGTACTTC. The chain links TRBV6-6 to TRBJ2-7; D is undetermined. The CDR3 has 15 residues. Trimming removed 6 bases from V and 0 bases from J, with 15 bases in between. The V gene's germline CDR1 is MNHNY and CDR2 SVGAGI (reference sequence).